The TCR beta chain under discussion was sequenced for a study of cytomegalovirus exposure and HLA in healthy donors listed by TCRdb under 2017. Concerning the study at large: An earlier analysis of some 500 of the donors reported 250 to 300 Gb of sequence data and roughly 110 million unique TCR beta sequences from about 200 million T cells. An early release covering roughly 580 HLA-typed donors comprised approximately 300 gigabases of sequencing data and around 80 million unique TCR sequences. Of the roughly 410 genotyped donors, 80% to 90% were placed in the genetic ancestry cluster associated with self-reported Caucasian donors. The study aimed to test whether cataloging public T cell receptors could reveal signatures of past pathogen exposure. The study profiled the T cell repertoires of about 720 subjects by immunosequencing and related them to cytomegalovirus serostatus. Besides the first cohort of 666 subjects, a separate validation cohort made up of about 120 different subjects was used. To predict cytomegalovirus infection status, the study combined high-throughput TCR immunosequencing, statistical association of individual TCRs with disease status, and machine learning. In a later analysis, previously published TCR beta repertoires from several hundred donors were re-analyzed and high-resolution HLA genotyping was added so that TCR occurrence patterns could be studied. Rather than drawing on any new phenotypic data, the later analysis identified candidate immune exposures from TCR beta sequences and the way those sequences occurred across donors. In an earlier analysis of a few hundred of the donors, high-throughput TCR beta sequencing was used to judge whether each TCR beta V gene segment behaved as functional or pseudogenic. Donor age, sex, ethnicity and CMV serostatus were compiled alongside the repertoire data. A later genetic analysis used genome-wide SNP genotypes for about 60% of the roughly 700 donors, treating that subset as a discovery cohort. Every repertoire in the discovery cohort had been generated on one and the same sequencing platform. Both class I and class II loci were covered by HLA typing, at four-digit resolution. Typing coverage differed by locus: A, B, C, DRB1 and DQB1 were typed in roughly 629-630 donors, DQA1 in about 550, DPA1 in 606, and DPB1 in 472. Because of strong linkage in the cohort, 5 or 6 DR-DQ haplotypes were treated as single units for association and clustering. Among about 390 genotyped donors of the cohort, an average of 235,054 unique TCR beta nucleotide sequences were sequenced per donor, roughly 20% of them non-productive.

Library generation was performed with the immunoSEQ multiplex PCR assay. For the multiplex PCR, a mixture combining 60 forward primers for TCR Vbeta segments and 13 reverse primers for TCR Jbeta segments was used. The CDR3 region of rearranged TCR beta genes was amplified from genomic DNA by a multiplex PCR assay. On the Illumina HiSeq System, the amplified TCR beta libraries were sequenced as 87-base-pair reads. The original pipeline was this. A later analysis tallied roughly 76 million unique TCR beta chains across the 640 or so repertoires, and approximately 9.9 million of those chains were shared by two or more donors. To remove PCR and sequencing errors, raw reads were error-corrected and collapsed into unique sequences using a nearest-neighbor algorithm that merged closely related sequences. Alignment of CDR3 sequences to IMGT reference sequences was used to assign V, D and J gene segments. For a sequence to be retained, a match of at least six nucleotides was required to both a V gene segment and a J gene segment. Rearrangements were classified as productive when the CDR3 lacked stop codons and remained in frame with V and J, and all other rearrangements were classified as non-productive. Following IMGT convention, CDR3 was defined as the stretch from the second conserved V-encoded cysteine to the conserved J-encoded phenylalanine. In an earlier analysis of just under 600 of the donors, sequences lacking an unambiguous match to a single V gene segment were excluded. In an earlier analysis of 587 of the donors, V segments were called functional above 56.7% productive rearrangements and were called segregating when the between-donor standard deviation exceeded 5%. A statistical classification framework was built for diagnosing cytomegalovirus status from the catalog of TCR beta chain sequences. In a later analysis, TCR nucleotide sequences were compared against IMGT/GENE-DB human TR gene sequences so that V and J genes could be assigned. A later analysis assigned CDR3 sequences and most-parsimonious VDJ recombination scenarios with the TCRdist pipeline. In a later analysis, each TCR beta chain was defined by its CDR3 amino acid sequence together with its V-gene family, and reads lacking a unique V-gene family were excluded. As a way to deal with suspected cross-contamination and a sequencing artifact, a later analysis dropped roughly 600 nucleotide sequences that were highly shared and had low generation probability. In a later analysis, a clonal expansion index for each public chain was calculated from normalized within-repertoire ranks of inferred template counts. In a later analysis, generation probabilities were computed with a VDJ recombination model fitted to out-of-frame rearrangements, and the resulting probabilities were checked against IGoR. Hypergeometric tests were used in a later analysis to score TCR-TCR, TCR-HLA and TCR-CMV co-occurrence, with a repertoire-size bias correction applied to the TCR pairs. A later analysis estimated false discovery rates by permuting HLA or CMV assignments 20 times. A later analysis grouped co-occurring TCRs with DBSCAN, adding TCRdist sequence similarity when clustering within HLA-allele-positive subsets. Repertoires with fewer than 30,000 or more than 120,000 public chains, plus five repertoires with anomalous nucleotide sharing, were excluded from co-occurrence clustering. TCRdb retrieved this table from immuneACCESS and kept in-frame rearrangements only. Not all clones are present; in checked studies, unresolved V genes account for under half, and no reason is known for the remainder. The V and J calls and the clone size are those of that table, but D and trimming were determined from the DNA. In all, the sample holds 110,000 to 150,000 clones, and roughly 73% of those were seen once. Under 15% of the sample is in the top ten clones.

As to this clone: Its antigen has not been determined. Base qualities are not at hand, and no much larger clone is one base apart.

The cohort comprised around 690 healthy bone marrow donors. At the time of sampling, every cohort member was nominally healthy, though immune exposures that went unrecorded were likely present. CMV serostatus was recorded as positive for 250 to 300 and negative for 352 of the 666 cohort members, whereas no CMV serostatus was recorded for the donor in question. A peripheral blood sample was collected from each donor, and TCR beta sequencing was performed on peripheral blood mononuclear cells. The Qiagen DNeasy Blood Extraction Kit was used to extract genomic DNA from the blood cell samples. The CDR3 spans 16 residues, from the cysteine through the phenylalanine. Only the CDR3 region is kept as DNA, spanning 48 bases read in frame from base 1. Taken from the germline V gene, the CDR1 and CDR2 loops are SGDLS and YYNGEE. Paper-wide results and their limitations: The study gave a list of under 200 TCR beta chains associated with cytomegalovirus. Because HLA typing was missing for some donors at each locus, association tests included only the typed subset. This cohort had only TCR beta chains sequenced, and the lack of alpha or paired-chain data limited which features could be detected. It was suggested by the authors that the approach could potentially be generalized to other disease states and immunological phenotypes. Three of the identified cytomegalovirus-associated TCR beta chains were confirmed in vitro to be specific for cytomegalovirus antigens. About 17 rarely observed V segments, including chromosome 9 orphons, were excluded from the earlier analysis of some 590 of the donors because counts were too low. A further reported finding was that TCR beta sequences accurately predicted the HLA-A and HLA-B alleles for most subjects in the first cohort. At a false discovery rate of 0.05, a later analysis linked 15,000 to 20,000 TCR beta sequences to specific HLA alleles. According to a later analysis, parvovirus B19, influenza, CMV and Epstein-Barr virus appeared linked to several top co-occurrence clusters. In a later genetic analysis, fewer N-insertions in productive TCRs were reported among donors in an Asian-associated ancestry cluster than the roughly 670-donor mean. Assigning TCR associations to individual alleles was difficult when HLA alleles, especially DR and DQ, strongly co-occurred. An association between a missense DCLRE1C variant and V-gene and J-gene trimming of TCR beta chains was found in a later genetic analysis and replicated in an independent cohort. In a later analysis, TCR association rates were found to vary across HLA loci, with the most associated TCRs seen for DRB1 alleles and the fewest for HLA-C alleles. Linkage disequilibrium might explain the correlated functional status among segregating V segments, but an unknown experimental factor could not be excluded. In an earlier analysis of more than 450 of the donors, most TCR beta V segments were observed in productive rearrangements about 90% or about 30% of the time, broadly matching IMGT annotations. CMV serostatus was the only immune exposure information available for the cohort. In a later analysis, most CMV-associated TCR beta chains were found to appear HLA-restricted, with HLA associations seemingly driven largely by CMV exposure. While some public TCRs were present in many individuals, most TCR sequences turned up only very rarely across donors. The sequencing pipeline was judged likely to have produced a cluster of highly shared sequence variants as a technical artifact. Presence/absence analyses assumed roughly uniform sequencing depth across donors, an assumption that may not hold. Compared with equally common non-associated chains, HLA-associated TCR beta chains in a later analysis were more clonally expanded and had lower generation probabilities. Cytomegalovirus status was reported to be diagnosed by the classifier with high specificity and sensitivity in both the original and validation cohorts. The 87-base-pair reads could not distinguish some IMGT-functional V segments, including TRBV6-2 and TRBV6-3, so those segments were excluded.

Sequenced material: PBMCs. The chain is assembled from TRBV9 and TRBJ2-5; 8 matching bases give a weak D call of TRBD2. The DNA end favors TRBJ2-7, so the J call may be wrong. The sequence derives from a human donor in good health. The CDR3 sequence is CASSDRREGAFDEQYF. The nucleotides read TGTGCCAGCAGCGACCGACGGGAGGGGGCGTTTGACGAGCAGTACTTC.